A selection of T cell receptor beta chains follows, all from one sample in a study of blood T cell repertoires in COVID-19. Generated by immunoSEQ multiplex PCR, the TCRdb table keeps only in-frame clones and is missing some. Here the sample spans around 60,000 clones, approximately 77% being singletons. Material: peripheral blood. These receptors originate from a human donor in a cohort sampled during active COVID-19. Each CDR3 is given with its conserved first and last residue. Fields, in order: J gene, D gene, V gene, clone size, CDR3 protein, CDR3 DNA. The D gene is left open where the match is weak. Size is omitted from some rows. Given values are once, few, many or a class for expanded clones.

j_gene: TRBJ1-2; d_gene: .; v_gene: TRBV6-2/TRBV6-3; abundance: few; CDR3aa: CASSYGTPYGYTF; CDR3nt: TGTGCCAGCAGTTACGGGACACCCTATGGCTACACCTTC
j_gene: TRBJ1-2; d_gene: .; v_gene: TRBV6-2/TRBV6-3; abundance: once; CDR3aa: CASSYKQGSSNYTF; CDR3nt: TGTGCCAGCAGTTATAAACAGGGAAGTAGCAACTACACCTTC
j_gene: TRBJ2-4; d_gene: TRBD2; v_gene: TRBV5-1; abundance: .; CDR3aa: CASSSTSGRVLTKNIQYF; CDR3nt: TGCGCCAGCAGCTCAACTAGCGGGAGAGTTCTCACGAAAAACATTCAGTACTTC
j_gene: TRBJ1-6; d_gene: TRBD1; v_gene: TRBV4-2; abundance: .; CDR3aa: CASSQDWVGTDNSPLHF; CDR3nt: TGTGCCAGCAGCCAAGATTGGGTCGGGACAGATAATTCACCCCTCCACTTT
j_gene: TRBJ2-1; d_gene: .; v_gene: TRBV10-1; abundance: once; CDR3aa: CASSPPGLGGEQFF; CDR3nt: TGCGCCAGCAGTCCGCCAGGGCTGGGGGGTGAGCAGTTCTTC
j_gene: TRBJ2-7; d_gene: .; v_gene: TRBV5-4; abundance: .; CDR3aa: CASSGRESYEQYF; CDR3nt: TGTGCCAGCAGCGGACGGGAAAGCTACGAGCAGTACTTC
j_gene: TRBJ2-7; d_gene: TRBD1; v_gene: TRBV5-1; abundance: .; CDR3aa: CASSLGTGHPEQYF; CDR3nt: TGCGCCAGCAGCTTAGGGACAGGTCATCCCGAGCAGTACTTC
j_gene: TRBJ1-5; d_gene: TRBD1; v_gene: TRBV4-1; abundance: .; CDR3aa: CASSQDEGQGYQPQHF; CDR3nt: TGCGCCAGCAGCCAAGATGAGGGACAGGGGTATCAGCCCCAGCATTTT
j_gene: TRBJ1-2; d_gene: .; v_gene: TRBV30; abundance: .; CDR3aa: CAWSVQGLSYGYTF; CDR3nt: TGTGCCTGGAGTGTTCAGGGGCTTAGCTATGGCTACACCTTC
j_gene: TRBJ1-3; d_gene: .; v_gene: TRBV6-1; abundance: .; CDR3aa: CASSEIGRGNTIYF; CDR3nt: TGTGCCAGCAGTGAAATCGGTCGAGGAAACACCATATATTTT
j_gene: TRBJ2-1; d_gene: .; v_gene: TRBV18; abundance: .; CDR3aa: CASSPQRSGLSYNEQFF; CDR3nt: TGTGCCAGCTCACCACAGAGATCGGGACTTTCCTACAATGAGCAGTTCTTC
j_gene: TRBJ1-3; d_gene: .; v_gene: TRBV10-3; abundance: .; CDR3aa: CAISQGTGNTIYF; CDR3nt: TGTGCCATCAGCCAGGGAACTGGAAACACCATATATTTT
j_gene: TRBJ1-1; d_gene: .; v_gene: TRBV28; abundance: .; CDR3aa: CASTSVVNTEAFF; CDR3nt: TGTGCCAGCACCTCAGTCGTGAACACTGAAGCTTTCTTT
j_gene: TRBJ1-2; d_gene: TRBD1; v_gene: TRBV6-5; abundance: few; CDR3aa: CASSTDRGRGHGYTF; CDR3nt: TGTGCCAGCAGTACAGACAGGGGGCGCGGTCATGGCTACACCTTC
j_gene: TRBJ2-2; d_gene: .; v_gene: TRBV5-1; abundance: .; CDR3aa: CASSLARFGDTGELFF; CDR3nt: TGCGCCAGCAGCTTGGCTAGGTTTGGAGACACCGGGGAGCTGTTTTTT
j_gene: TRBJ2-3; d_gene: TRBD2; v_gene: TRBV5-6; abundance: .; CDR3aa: CASSVSGSGSDTQYF; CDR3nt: TGTGCCAGCAGCGTTAGCGGGAGTGGCTCAGATACGCAGTATTTT
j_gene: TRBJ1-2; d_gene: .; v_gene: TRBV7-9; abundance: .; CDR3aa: CASSEDRSDGYTF; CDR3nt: TGTGCCAGCAGCGAAGACAGGAGCGATGGCTACACCTTC
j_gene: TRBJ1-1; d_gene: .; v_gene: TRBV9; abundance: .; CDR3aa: CASSVRGNTEAFF; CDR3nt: TGTGCCAGCAGCGTTAGGGGGAACACTGAAGCTTTCTTT
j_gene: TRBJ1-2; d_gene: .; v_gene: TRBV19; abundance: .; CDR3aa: CASSISWGGDGYTF; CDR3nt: TGTGCCAGTAGTATCAGTTGGGGCGGAGATGGCTACACCTTC
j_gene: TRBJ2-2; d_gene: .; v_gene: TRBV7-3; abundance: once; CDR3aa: CASNKMGGTTGELFF; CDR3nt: TGTGCCAGCAACAAAATGGGGGGTACCACCGGGGAGCTGTTTTTT
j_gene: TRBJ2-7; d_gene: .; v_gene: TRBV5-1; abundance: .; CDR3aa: CASSLEGPLSYEQYF; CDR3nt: TGCGCCAGCAGCTTGGAGGGGCCACTCTCCTACGAGCAGTACTTC
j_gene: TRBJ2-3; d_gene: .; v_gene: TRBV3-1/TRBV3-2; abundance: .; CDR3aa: CASSQPPSTDTQYF; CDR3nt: TGTGCCAGCAGCCAACCTCCTAGCACAGATACGCAGTATTTT
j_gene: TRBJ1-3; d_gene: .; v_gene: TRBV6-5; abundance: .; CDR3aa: CASNLPGDSGNTIYF; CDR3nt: TGTGCCAGCAACCTTCCAGGGGACTCTGGAAACACCATATATTTT
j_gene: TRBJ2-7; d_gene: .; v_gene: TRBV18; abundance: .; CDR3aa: CASSRQISYEQYF; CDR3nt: TGTGCCAGCTCCCGACAGATCTCCTACGAGCAGTACTTC
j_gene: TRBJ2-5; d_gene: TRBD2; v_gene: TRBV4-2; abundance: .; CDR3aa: CASRLDSGGIQETQYF; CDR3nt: TGTGCCAGCAGACTGGATAGCGGGGGGATCCAAGAGACCCAGTACTTC
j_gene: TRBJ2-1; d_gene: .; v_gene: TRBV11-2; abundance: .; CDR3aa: CASSPQRSSYNEQFF; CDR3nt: TGTGCCAGCAGCCCCCAGAGGAGCTCCTACAATGAGCAGTTCTTC
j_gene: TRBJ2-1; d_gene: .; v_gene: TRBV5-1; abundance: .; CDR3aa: CASSLDGSGYNEQFF; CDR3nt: TGCGCCAGCAGCTTGGACGGGAGTGGCTACAATGAGCAGTTCTTC
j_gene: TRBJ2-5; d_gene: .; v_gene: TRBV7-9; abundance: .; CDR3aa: CASSLADHRGETQYF; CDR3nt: TGTGCCAGCAGCTTAGCAGACCACCGGGGAGAGACCCAGTACTTC
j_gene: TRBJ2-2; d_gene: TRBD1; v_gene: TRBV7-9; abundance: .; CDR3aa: CASRRDRVATGELFF; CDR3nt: TGTGCCAGCAGACGGGACAGGGTGGCCACCGGGGAGCTGTTTTTT
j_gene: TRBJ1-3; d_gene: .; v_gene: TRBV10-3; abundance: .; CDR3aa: CAISVGGQSSSGNTIYF; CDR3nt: TGTGCCATCAGTGTCGGAGGACAGTCGAGCTCTGGAAACACCATATATTTT
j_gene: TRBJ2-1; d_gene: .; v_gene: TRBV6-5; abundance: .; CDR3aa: CASSYSDFYNEQFF; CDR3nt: TGTGCCAGCAGTTACTCGGACTTCTACAATGAGCAGTTCTTC
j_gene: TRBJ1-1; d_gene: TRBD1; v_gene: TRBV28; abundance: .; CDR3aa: CASTPIQGVAFF; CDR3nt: TGTGCCAGCACTCCTATCCAGGGGGTGGCTTTCTTT
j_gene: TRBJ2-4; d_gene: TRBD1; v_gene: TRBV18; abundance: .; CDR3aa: CASSPLRDRGNNIQYF; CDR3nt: TGTGCCAGCTCACCCCTGAGGGACAGGGGTAATAACATTCAGTACTTC
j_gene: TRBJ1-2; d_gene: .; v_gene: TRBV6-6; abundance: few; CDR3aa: CASSADRLVNYGYTF; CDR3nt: TGTGCCAGCAGCGCCGACAGGCTAGTTAACTATGGCTACACCTTC
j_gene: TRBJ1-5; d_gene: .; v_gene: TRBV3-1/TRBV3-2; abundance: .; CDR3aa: CASSQDGSPGYSNQPQHF; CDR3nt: TGTGCCAGCAGCCAAGATGGGAGCCCGGGATATAGCAATCAGCCCCAGCATTTT
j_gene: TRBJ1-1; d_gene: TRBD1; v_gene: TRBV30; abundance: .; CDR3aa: CAWRAQGRPTEAFF; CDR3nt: TGTGCCTGGAGAGCACAGGGGAGGCCCACTGAAGCTTTCTTT
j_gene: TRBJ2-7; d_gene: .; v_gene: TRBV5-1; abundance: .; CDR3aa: CASSLEGVTLEQYF; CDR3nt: TGCGCCAGCAGCTTGGAAGGGGTCACCCTCGAGCAGTACTTC
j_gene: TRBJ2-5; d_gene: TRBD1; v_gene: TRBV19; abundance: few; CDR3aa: CASSPDGQGEETQYF; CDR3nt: TGTGCCAGTAGTCCTGATGGACAGGGAGAAGAGACCCAGTACTTC
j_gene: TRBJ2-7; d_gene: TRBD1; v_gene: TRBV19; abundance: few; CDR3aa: CASRETGTGANYEQYF; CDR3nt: TGTGCCAGTAGAGAGACCGGGACAGGGGCTAATTACGAGCAGTACTTC
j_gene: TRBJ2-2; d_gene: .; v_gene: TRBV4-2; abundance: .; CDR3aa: CASSPYAVNTGELFF; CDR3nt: TGTGCCAGCAGCCCTTATGCGGTGAACACCGGGGAGCTGTTTTTT
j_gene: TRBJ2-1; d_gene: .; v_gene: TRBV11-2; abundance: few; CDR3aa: CASSRNRVPSYNEQFF; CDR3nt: TGTGCCAGCAGCCGTAACAGGGTCCCCTCCTACAATGAGCAGTTCTTC
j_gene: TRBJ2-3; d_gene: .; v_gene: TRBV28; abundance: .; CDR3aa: CASTPGHTQYF; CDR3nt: TGTGCCAGCACCCCGGGTCATACGCAGTATTTT
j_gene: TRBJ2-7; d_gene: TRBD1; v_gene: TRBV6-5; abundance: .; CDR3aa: CASRQGSTSSYEQYF; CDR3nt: TGTGCCAGCAGACAGGGGTCCACAAGCTCCTACGAGCAGTACTTC
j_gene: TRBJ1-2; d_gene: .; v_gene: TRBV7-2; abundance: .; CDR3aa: CASSLDGNYGHTF; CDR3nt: TGTGCCAGCAGCTTAGACGGGAACTATGGCCACACCTTC
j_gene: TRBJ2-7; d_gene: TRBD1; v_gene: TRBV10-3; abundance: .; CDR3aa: CAISLDRGPREQYF; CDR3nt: TGTGCCATCAGCTTAGACAGGGGGCCAAGGGAGCAGTACTTC
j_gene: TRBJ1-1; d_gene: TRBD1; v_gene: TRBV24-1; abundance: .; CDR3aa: CATSDWGTGVKVTEAFF; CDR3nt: TGTGCCACCAGTGATTGGGGGACAGGGGTAAAAGTGACTGAAGCTTTCTTT
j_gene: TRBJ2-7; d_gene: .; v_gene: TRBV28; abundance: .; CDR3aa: CASRGGAYEQYF; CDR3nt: TGTGCCAGCAGAGGGGGGGCCTACGAGCAGTACTTC
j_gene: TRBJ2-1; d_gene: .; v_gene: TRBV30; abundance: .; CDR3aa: CAWSRGPASYNEQFF; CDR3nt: TGTGCCTGGAGTCGAGGGCCTGCCTCCTACAATGAGCAGTTCTTC
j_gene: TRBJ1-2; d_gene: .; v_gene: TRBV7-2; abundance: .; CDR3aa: CASSLGPNYGYTF; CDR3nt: TGTGCCAGCAGCTTAGGGCCTAACTATGGCTACACCTTC
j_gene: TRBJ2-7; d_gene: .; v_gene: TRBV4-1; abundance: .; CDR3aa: CASSQEGAHPSYEQYF; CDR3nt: TGCGCCAGCAGCCAAGAAGGGGCTCACCCCTCGTACGAGCAGTACTTC
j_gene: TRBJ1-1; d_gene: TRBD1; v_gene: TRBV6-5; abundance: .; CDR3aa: CASSYLQGARTEAFF; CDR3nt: TGTGCCAGCAGTTACCTACAGGGGGCGCGTACTGAAGCTTTCTTT
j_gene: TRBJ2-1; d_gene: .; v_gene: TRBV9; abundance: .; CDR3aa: CASSLGTPLNEQFF; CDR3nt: TGTGCCAGCAGCTTGGGGACTCCCCTCAATGAGCAGTTCTTC